The rows below give T cell receptor beta chains drawn from one sample of a study of blood T cell repertoires in COVID-19. TCRdb keeps only in-frame clones here, not all; method: immunoSEQ multiplex PCR. The table shows some 28,000 clones, with more than 70% occurring only once. Sequenced: peripheral blood. The receptors derive from a human donor in a cohort sampled during active COVID-19. The CDR3 runs from the conserved cysteine through the conserved F or W. A D gene is named only where the DNA matches it firmly. A row's size may be missing; if present it is once, few, many or a size class.

d_call,j_call,clone_size,v_call,cdr3_nt,cdr3_aa
NA,TRBJ2-5,NA,TRBV7-3,TGTGCCAGCAGCCTCCAACTAGAAGAGACCCAGTACTTC,CASSLQLEETQYF
NA,TRBJ1-6,NA,TRBV12-3/TRBV12-4,TGTGCCAGCAGTCCCGGGGGGCCCCTCCACTTT,CASSPGGPLHF
TRBD2,TRBJ2-5,NA,TRBV3-1/TRBV3-2,TGTGCCAGCAGCCGCGCTGCACCGGGACTAGCGGCAGAGACCCAGTACTTC,CASSRAAPGLAAETQYF
TRBD1,TRBJ2-2,NA,TRBV29-1,TGCAGCGTTGAGGGACAGGGGCAATACGGGGAGCTGTTTTTT,CSVEGQGQYGELFF
NA,TRBJ1-2,once,TRBV28,TGTGCCAGCAGTTTCTCGGGGGAAAACTATGGCTACACCTTC,CASSFSGENYGYTF
TRBD1,TRBJ1-1,once,TRBV5-1,TGCGCCAGCAGCAGCAAGACAGGGGGCTTTGGTGAAGCTTTCTTT,CASSSKTGGFGEAFF
NA,TRBJ2-3,NA,TRBV2,TGTGCCAGCACCTTAGCAGATACGCAGTATTTT,CASTLADTQYF
NA,TRBJ1-5,NA,TRBV6-6,TGTGCCAGCAGTTACTCGAAGGAGGGTCGGGGACAGCCCCAGCATTTT,CASSYSKEGRGQPQHF
NA,TRBJ2-2,NA,TRBV9,TGTGCCAGCAGCGTAGTTTCCGGACTAAGATCCGGGGAGCTGTTTTTT,CASSVVSGLRSGELFF
NA,TRBJ1-2,NA,TRBV4-3,TGCGCCAGCAGCGATCGACAGCCGAAGGATTCCTACACCTTC,CASSDRQPKDSYTF
NA,TRBJ2-1,NA,TRBV27,TGTGCCAGCAGTCGACCTAGCGTCGATGAGCAGTTCTTC,CASSRPSVDEQFF
NA,TRBJ2-5,NA,TRBV12-3/TRBV12-4,TGTGCCAGCAGTCAACAGGGACAGACCCAGTACTTC,CASSQQGQTQYF
TRBD2,TRBJ2-7,NA,TRBV3-1/TRBV3-2,TGTGCCAGCAGCCAAGTTGGACTAGCGGTGAGTTCCGAGCAGTACTTC,CASSQVGLAVSSEQYF
TRBD1,TRBJ2-7,NA,TRBV27,TGTGCCAGCAGTTTATCTGGGACAGGGGTATACGAGCAGTACTTC,CASSLSGTGVYEQYF
TRBD1,TRBJ2-7,NA,TRBV3-1/TRBV3-2,TGTGCCAGCGGAGGAATCAGGGGACAGACCTACGAGCAGTACTTC,CASGGIRGQTYEQYF
NA,TRBJ2-5,NA,TRBV7-2,TGTGCCAGCAGCTTGTATGGGACTGGACAAGAGACCCAGTACTTC,CASSLYGTGQETQYF